This entry concerns a single T cell receptor beta chain. It has no known antigen specificity. It has no much larger one-base neighbor in the sample; base qualities were not kept. These data belong to a study of graft-versus-host responses after intestinal transplantation listed by TCRdb under 2021. A note on the overall study: Recipients received multivisceral, liver-intestinal, or isolated intestinal transplants. All recipients received anti-thymocyte globulin induction followed by maintenance tacrolimus and steroids for around 3 years. After intestinal transplantation, graft-versus-host and host-versus-graft alloreactive T cell clones were followed in the graft, circulation and bone marrow using bulk TCR-beta CDR3 sequencing. Alloreactive clones were identified by sequencing pre-transplant mixed lymphocyte reaction products and comparing them with unstimulated pre-transplant donor and recipient T cells. Of the roughly 26 intestinal transplant recipients enrolled in the cohort, one of whom was a retransplant, a few patients without pretransplant specimens were excluded. A peak of at least 4% donor T cells among recipient peripheral blood mononuclear cells was the definition used for donor T cell macrochimerism. Rather than being sequenced by the commercial service, samples from a few later patients were sequenced in-house on an Illumina MiSeq and processed with MiXCR.

To prepare the library, the immunoSEQ multiplex PCR assay was applied. For most patients, genomic DNA was isolated with the Qiagen DNeasy Blood and Tissue Kit and sent frozen to Adaptive Biotechnologies for TCR sequencing. Adaptive Biotechnologies carried out high-throughput TCR-beta CDR3 sequencing of genomic DNA for most patients. The original methods were these. Adaptive's ImmunoSEQ software was the source of the TCR sequencing data for 15 to 20 patients, while three other patients were processed with MiXCR and VDJtools. To correct CD4 versus CD8 sorting errors, any sequence found in both subsets at a frequency ratio below 5:1 was removed. CDR3 nucleotide sequences shared between donor and recipient were removed because their origin could not be assigned. Alloreactive clones required at least 2-fold expansion over unstimulated cells and minimum CFSE-low frequency of 0.002% (template counts) or 0.001% (read counts). Mappable clones were those detected in sequenced pre-transplant spleen, lymph node, or MLR CFSE-low populations of the donor or recipient. Cumulative frequency of alloreactive clones was calculated as a percentage of all sequences weighted by copy number. The immuneACCESS repertoire file appears here via TCRdb, limited to in-frame rearrangements. These files lack a portion of the clones; in checked studies, under half of the deficit traces to unresolved V genes, and the cause of the others is not known. V and J calls and clone size are as listed in that table; D and trimming were resolved from the DNA. Within this sample are over 65,000 clones, with approximately 90% of them counted one time only. The top ten constitute 7.6% of the sample.

The germline V gene supplies CDR1 SGHVS and CDR2 FNYEAQ. The cysteine opens and the phenylalanine closes a CDR3 of 15 amino acids. Only the CDR3 DNA is retained, 45 bases long and in frame from the first base. V loses 2 bases, J loses 3 bases, and the germline ends lie 14 bases apart. The intended sense of this specimen's time point label: cells obtained before transplantation from donor or recipient. CD3+CD4+ and CD3+CD8+ populations were FACS-sorted from unstimulated pre-transplant donor and recipient cells taken from spleen or lymph nodes. Broad study findings and their caveats: Conclusions were limited by the relatively low number and heterogeneity of intestinal transplant patients. In patients with donor T cell macrochimerism, the allografts had high GvH to HvG T cell clonal ratios. GvH clones turned up in recipient bone marrow, with some appearing earlier in ileal mucosa or blood, a pattern consistent with an intestinal mucosal origin. Early after transplant, declines in HvG clones were associated with peak levels of circulating GvH clones.

The sequence links TRBV7-6 to TRBJ2-7; the D gene is possibly TRBD1 or TRBD2, with 6 bases matching each. The source was unstimulated CD8+ T cells sorted from spleen or lymph node cells, collected before transplant. This clonotype was sampled from a human donor who was the organ donor for an intestinal transplant. The bases read TGTGCCAGCAGCTTAACCTCCGGGGGCGTCTACGAGCAGTACTTC. The encoded protein is CASSLTSGGVYEQYF. Full variable domain (CDR3 extended with the reference TRBV7-6 and TRBJ2-7 proteins): GAGVSQSPRYKVTKRGQDVALRCDPISGHVSLYWYRQALGQGPEFLTYFNYEAQQDKSGLPNDRFSAERPEGSISTLTIQRTEQRDSAMYRCASSLTSGGVYEQYFGPGTRLTVT.